Presented here are 21 T cell receptor beta chains from one specimen sequenced in a study of T-cell reconstitution after alpha-beta-depleted transplantation in children (dated by TCRdb to about 2016). The library was made by PCR. Instrument used: Illumina HiSeq 2500. TCR libraries were prepared with molecular barcoding, using unique molecular identifiers to normalize TCRbeta repertoire quantification. TCRdb reworked the public reads: Q25 trimming with fastp, MiXCR clone assembly, productive beta chains retained. CDR3 protein duplicates are merged, each entry listing the most common genes and DNA. The sample includes about 580,000 distinct CDR3 sequences, with under 25% observed a single time. 13% to 15% of the sample is held by the ten biggest clonotypes. The sample's treatment or condition label is to be understood as: allogeneic hematopoietic cell transplantation with graft depleted of TCRalphabeta T cells and CD19 B cells.

The material sequenced was PBMCs, mostly from graft donor cells, taken 360 days after TCRalphabeta/CD19-depleted stem cell transplant. All receptors come from a boy under three years old who had a stem cell transplant for acute myeloid leukemia, so the T cells may come from the graft donor.

This chain connects TRBV20-1 to TRBJ2-3; D is possibly TRBD1 or TRBD2 (5 bases each). Germline CDR1 is DFQATT and CDR2 is SNEGSKA (reference sequence). CDR3 length: 14 amino acids. The ends were cut back, 2 bases at V and 5 bases at J, with 14 bases in the middle. The CDR3 is CSARRTGPGDTQYF. In DNA form, the CDR3 reads TGCAGTGCTAGAAGAACGGGGCCGGGAGATACGCAGTATTTT.

The CDR3 DNA is TGCAGCGTTGCGGTCTACAGCTCTGGAAACACCATATATTTT. This translates into CSVAVYSSGNTIYF. The genes are TRBV29-1 and TRBJ1-3; D uncertain. This CDR3 spans 14 amino acids. The germline V gene has CDR1 SQVTM and CDR2 ANQGSEA. V was pared by 4 bases and J by 0 bases, with 10 bases between.

This clonotype came up many times. The chain couples TRBV20-1 to TRBJ2-2, with 7 nucleotides matching TRBD1. The trim removed 3 bases at V and 5 bases at J, leaving 9 bases unmatched. CDR1 and CDR2 from the germline V gene are DFQATT and SNEGSKA (reference sequence). The CDR3 is 15 residues long. Here the CDR3 reads CSARSRGRGTGELFF. Here the CDR3 DNA reads TGCAGTGCTAGGAGCAGGGGGAGAGGGACCGGGGAGCTGTTTTTT.

This clonotype was seen repeatedly, ten times or more. This chain uses TRBV18 with TRBJ2-3, with unresolved D. V was trimmed by 2 bases and J by 0 bases, leaving 6 bases between them. CDR1 and CDR2 from the germline V gene are KGHSH and LQKENI. This CDR3 has 14 residues. The CDR3 is CASSPIPSTDTQYF. The CDR3 nucleotides are TGTGCCAGCTCACCAATCCCTAGCACAGATACGCAGTATTTT.

The chain recombines TRBV20-1 with TRBJ2-5; D remains ambiguous. V dropped 3 bases and J dropped 2 bases, with 10 bases sitting between them. This CDR3 is 13 amino acids long. Germline CDR1 DFQATT, CDR2 SNEGSKA (reference sequence). The CDR3 sequence is CSASRSEQETQYF. CDR3 DNA: TGCAGTGCTAGTCGCAGCGAGCAAGAGACCCAGTACTTC.

This chain joins TRBV6-4 and TRBJ2-1; 7 bases line up with TRBD2. Losses at the gene ends were 0 bases for V and 11 bases for J; bases not matched to a gene: 4. This CDR3 has 13 amino acids. CDR1 and CDR2 from the germline V gene are MRHNA and SNTAGT. The CDR3: CASSDSRGTKQFF. As DNA, the CDR3 is TGTGCCAGCAGTGACTCTCGGGGGACTAAGCAGTTCTTC.

Only a few counts were recorded for this clonotype. This sequence joins TRBV28 and TRBJ2-7; weak D call: TRBD1 (6 bases). Trimming left V 3 bases short and J 3 bases short, with 15 bases between. Germline V gene data show CDR1 as MDHEN and CDR2 as SYDVKM. There are 15 residues in the CDR3. CDR3 protein: CASSFTRDNLYEQYV. The CDR3 region has the DNA TGTGCCAGCAGTTTTACCCGGGACAACCTCTACGAGCAGTACGTC.

This clonotype was recorded at least ten times. This rearrangement joins TRBV5-5 to TRBJ1-6; D is undetermined. Germline assignment: CDR1 SGHKS and CDR2 YYEKEE (reference sequence). Trimming cost V 1 base and J 5 bases, with 13 bases left between them. This CDR3 spans 16 amino acids. Here the CDR3 DNA reads TGTGCCAGCAGCTTGTGGGGATGGGCTGATAATTCACCCCTCCACTTT. This codes for CASSLWGWADNSPLHF.

This clonotype appeared once. With a much larger clone just one base away, this may be a read error. It is likely a read error, because the conserved phenylalanine at the end of the CDR3 is missing. The rearrangement links TRBV6-5 to TRBJ1-3; no firm D call. V was clipped by 0 bases and J by 0 bases, with 15 bases between them. The CDR3 has 18 residues. CDR1 and CDR2 from the germline V gene are MNHEY and SVGAGI. CDR3 region: CASSYSGLGVHSGNTIYS. The CDR3 DNA reads as TGTGCCAGCAGTTACTCGGGCCTTGGGGTCCACTCTGGAAACACCATATATTCT.

This clonotype appeared many times. V gene TRBV7-7 combines with J gene TRBJ2-2; D unresolved. There are 15 residues in the CDR3. Trimming shortened V by 1 base and J by 4 bases, and 10 bases separated the two germline ends. Germline V lookup: CDR1 SSHAT, CDR2 FNYEAQ (reference sequence). DNA for the CDR3: TGTGCCAGCAGCTTAGTTGGCAAGCCCACCGGGGAGCTGTTTTTT. Amino acids: CASSLVGKPTGELFF.

This chain uses TRBV20-1 with TRBJ1-6, with D possibly TRBD1 on 5 matching bases. The CDR3 sequence is 14 residues long. CDR1 and CDR2 (germline): DFQATT, SNEGSKA (reference sequence). Trimming cost V 4 bases and J 14 bases, with 21 bases left between them. CDR3 DNA sequence: TGCAGTGCTAACGGTCCAGGGAGCCAGGTGTCCCTCCACTTT. It codes for CSANGPGSQVSLHF.

This clonotype has more than one count but fewer than ten. This chain connects TRBV4-3 to TRBJ1-3; no definite D call. CDR3 length: 15 amino acids. Deletions cut 0 bases from V and 0 bases from J, with 6 bases between. The germline gives CDR1 LGHNA, CDR2 YSLEER. The CDR3, as DNA: TGCGCCAGCAGCCAAGATCCCCTCTCTGGAAACACCATATATTTT. Translation: CASSQDPLSGNTIYF.

The DNA of the CDR3 is TGTGCCAGCAGTTTCGCACTAGCGGGGGGGCCGGACACCGGGGAGCTGTTTTTT. Translating gives CASSFALAGGPDTGELFF. The gene calls are TRBV12-3 or TRBV12-4 and TRBJ2-2, with TRBD2 identical over 13 bases. The J segment lost 3 bases and the V segment lost 3 bases, leaving 7 bases of the junction unmatched. This CDR3 is built from 18 residues.

This clonotype was picked up many times. The rearrangement links TRBV7-2 to TRBJ2-2; D possibly corresponds to TRBD1 (6 bases). The length of the CDR3 is 14 residues. Trimming cost V 4 bases and J 6 bases, with 12 bases left between them. Looked up from germline, CDR1 is SGHTA and CDR2 is FQGNSA. CDR3 bases: TGTGCCAGCAGCTCTGACAGGTTGGCCGGGGAGCTGTTTTTT. It specifies CASSSDRLAGELFF.

This clonotype was seen many times. The V and J genes are TRBV25-1 and TRBJ2-3, with D possibly being TRBD1 (5 bases). The V end was cut by 6 bases, the J end by 2 bases, with 6 bases between. This CDR3 region has 12 residues. CDR1 and CDR2 (germline): MGHDK, SYGVNS. The DNA for the CDR3 is TGTGCCAGCAGGGGGCACACAGATACGCAGTATTTT. This sequence encodes CASRGHTDTQYF.

This clonotype was counted a few times. J is TRBJ2-7 and V is TRBV20-1, with D unclear. The CDR3 runs 13 residues. With 5 bases removed from V and 0 bases from J, the gap between germline ends came to 11 bases. CDR1 and CDR2 from the germline V gene are DFQATT and SNEGSKA (reference sequence). This CDR3 is CSAHSVSSYEQYF. The CDR3 nucleotides read TGCAGTGCTCACAGTGTCAGCTCCTACGAGCAGTACTTC.

This chain uses TRBV18 with TRBJ2-7; a possible D gene is TRBD1 (5 bases). CDR1 KGHSH and CDR2 LQKENI come from the germline V gene. The CDR3 runs to 15 residues. Trimming left V 3 bases short and J 7 bases short, with 19 bases between. CDR3: CASSPTGQGTLEQYF. As DNA, the CDR3 is TGTGCCAGCTCACCTACCGGGCAGGGTACCTTGGAGCAGTACTTC.

The J gene is TRBJ2-5, the V gene TRBV20-1; 9 positions match TRBD2. V shed 6 bases, J shed 2 bases, and the junction held 10 bases outside the gene matches. This CDR3 contains 15 residues. From germline, CDR1 is DFQATT and CDR2 SNEGSKA (reference sequence). In nucleotides, the CDR3 is TGCAGTGCCGTGGGAAAGCGGGGGGAACAAGAGACCCAGTACTTC. Its translation is CSAVGKRGEQETQYF.

This clonotype was detected ten times or more. A junction end diverges from the germline sequence, so it may reflect a read error. The chain recombines TRBV5-1 with TRBJ1-5, with TRBD1 identical over 7 bases. Germline CDR1 and CDR2: SGHRS and YFSETQ. CDR3 length: 11 amino acids. The CDR3 nucleotides read TGCGCCAGCACCAGGGGACAGCTCCAGCATTTT. Translation gives CASTRGQLQHF.

This clonotype showed up many times. The V gene is TRBV20-1, the J gene TRBJ2-5, with 9 positions matching TRBD1. Germline loops: CDR1 DFQATT, CDR2 SNEGSKA (reference sequence). The CDR3 spans 15 residues. The J segment lost 3 bases and the V segment lost 1 base, leaving 6 bases of the junction unmatched. The CDR3 here is CSARGHRGREETQYF. For the CDR3, the DNA is TGCAGTGCTAGAGGGCACAGGGGGCGAGAAGAGACCCAGTACTTC.

At least ten counts were recorded for this clonotype. The genes are TRBV20-1 and TRBJ2-7; tentative D call: TRBD2 (6 bases). This CDR3 is 15 amino acids long. Germline values: CDR1 DFQATT, CDR2 SNEGSKA (reference sequence). Between the trimmed V and J ends, which lost 1 base and 0 bases, there was a span of 13 bases. In nucleotides, the CDR3 is TGCAGTGCTAGAGGGCGGGGCGGAGGCTCCTACGAGCAGTACGTC. Translation: CSARGRGGGSYEQYV.